Listed below are T cell receptor beta chains from one sample, sequenced in a study of shared clonotypes between healthy human individuals. The data were produced by immunoSEQ multiplex PCR, yet TCRdb's version contains in-frame clones alone and is incomplete. The sample lists about 380,000 clones, roughly 96% occurring once. What was sequenced was memory CD8+ T cells sorted from blood. The receptor set was obtained from a man aged 25 to 45 in good health. Both conserved end residues are part of each CDR3. D genes are given only for firm matches. The size of a clone is reported for some rows only, either as once, few or many, or as a class for expanded clones.

>.|TRBJ2-4|TRBD2|TRBV10-2
TGCGCCAGCAGTGCTAGCGGGGGAAAAAACATTCAGTACTTC
CASSASGGKNIQYF
>once|TRBJ1-5|.|TRBV27
TGTGCCAGCAGTTTCGTGTTCAGGGCGCGGAGAGGCAATCAGCCCCAGCATTTT
CASSFVFRARRGNQPQHF
>.|TRBJ2-4|TRBD2|TRBV4-1
TGCGCCAGCAGCCAAGAGATTAGCGGGAGATGGGCCAAAAACATTCAGTACTTC
CASSQEISGRWAKNIQYF
>.|TRBJ2-1|TRBD2|TRBV6-5
TGTGCCAGCAGTCCACGACTAGCGAATTACAATGAGCAGTTCTTC
CASSPRLANYNEQFF
>.|TRBJ2-1|.|TRBV5-1
TGCGCCAGCAGCTTGGCGATCGGGTCCTACAATGAGCAGTTCTTC
CASSLAIGSYNEQFF
>.|TRBJ2-2|.|TRBV19
TGTGCCAGTAGTATGGGGCATAACACCGGGGAGCTGTTTTTT
CASSMGHNTGELFF
>.|TRBJ2-2|.|TRBV4-1
TGCGCCAGCACCCCGGTGAGGCACAGGGCTACCGGGGAGCTGTTTTTT
CASTPVRHRATGELFF
>.|TRBJ2-7|.|TRBV6-1
TGTGCCAGCGGCGTTCCACTTTACGAGCAGTACTTC
CASGVPLYEQYF
>.|TRBJ1-3|.|TRBV30
TGTGCCTGGAGTTTGGGCAGGGTCGGAAACACCATATATTTT
CAWSLGRVGNTIYF
>.|TRBJ2-6|.|TRBV2
TGTGCCAGCAGTGGCGGAGGTGGGGCCAACGTCCTGACTTTC
CASSGGGGANVLTF
>.|TRBJ2-7|.|TRBV20-1
TGCAGTGCTAGTCCTACCTACGAGCAGTACTTC
CSASPTYEQYF
>.|TRBJ2-7|.|TRBV5-1
TGCGCCAGCAGCTCCAAGGACTATCACATCTCCCCGGACGAGCAGTACTTC
CASSSKDYHISPDEQYF
>.|TRBJ2-7|.|TRBV4-1
TGCGCCAGCAGCCAAGGGAGCGAGCAGTACTTC
CASSQGSEQYF
>.|TRBJ2-1|TRBD2|TRBV10-3
TGTGCCATCAGTGAAAGCGGGAGCTCCTACAATGAGCAGTTCTTC
CAISESGSSYNEQFF
>.|TRBJ2-1|TRBD1|TRBV6-1
TGTGCGGTACTGGACAGGCGATTTTACAATGAGCAGTTCTTC
CAVLDRRFYNEQFF
>.|TRBJ1-1|.|TRBV5-4
TGTGCCAGCAGCCCAGGACCCCCAGACACTGAAGCTTTCTTT
CASSPGPPDTEAFF
>.|TRBJ1-5|.|TRBV9
TGTGCCAGCAGCTACCAAGGGGGAATGAATCAGCCCCAGCATTTT
CASSYQGGMNQPQHF
>.|TRBJ2-6|.|TRBV18
TGTGCCAGCTCACCATTTCCTGGGGCCAACGTCCTGACTTTC
CASSPFPGANVLTF
>.|TRBJ2-7|.|TRBV7-2
TGTGCCAGCAGACGAGACTGGAGATCAGCCTACGAGCAGTACTTC
CASRRDWRSAYEQYF
>.|TRBJ2-5|TRBD2|TRBV18
TGTGCCAGCTCACCGTTTGAGGGGCTAGCGGTAGATGGGACCCAGTACTTC
CASSPFEGLAVDGTQYF
>.|TRBJ1-1|.|TRBV20-1
TGCAGTGCCAGAGGGGGCACTGAAGCTTTCTTT
CSARGGTEAFF
>.|TRBJ2-2|.|TRBV6-1
TGTGCCAGCAGTGAAGTCCCGGGAGCCGGGGAGCTGTTTTTT
CASSEVPGAGELFF
>.|TRBJ2-3|TRBD2|TRBV18
TGTGCCAGCTCCCCTAGCGGGAGAAGCACAGATACGCAGTATTTT
CASSPSGRSTDTQYF
>.|TRBJ2-7|TRBD1|TRBV2
TGTGCCAGCAGTGAAGGCCCCCTGACGACAGGGTCCTCCTACGAGCAGTACTTC
CASSEGPLTTGSSYEQYF
>.|TRBJ1-4|.|TRBV6-5
TGTGCCAGCAGTTATTTACAGGGAGGAAAACTGTTTTTT
CASSYLQGGKLFF
>.|TRBJ2-7|TRBD1|TRBV11-2
TGTGCCAGCAGCCCGTATAGGGGGCTGGAGCAGTACTTC
CASSPYRGLEQYF
>.|TRBJ2-7|TRBD2|TRBV4-2
TGTGCCAGCAGCCAAGATTTGCGGGAGGGCCTGTACGAGCAGTACTTC
CASSQDLREGLYEQYF
>.|TRBJ2-7|.|TRBV7-2
TGTGCCAGCAGCTTAGTGATCGGTAGCGGCTCCCACGAGCAGTACTTC
CASSLVIGSGSHEQYF
>.|TRBJ2-1|TRBD2|TRBV15
TGTGCCACCAGCAGAGAGGGGCCTACTAGCGGGCTAAACAATGAGCAGTTCTTC
CATSREGPTSGLNNEQFF
>.|TRBJ2-7|.|TRBV27
TGTGCCAGCAGGCCCCTAAAGGGGGGCTCCTACGAGCAGTACTTC
CASRPLKGGSYEQYF
>.|TRBJ2-1|.|TRBV20-1
TGCAGTGCTAGAGAAGAGACCCAGCAGTTCTTC
CSAREETQQFF
>.|TRBJ2-3|TRBD2|TRBV11-2
TGTGCCAGCAGCTTGGCCGTCGGACTAGCGTATTACACAGATACGCAGTATTTT
CASSLAVGLAYYTDTQYF
>.|TRBJ2-7|TRBD1|TRBV5-8
TGTGCCAGCAGCCCAGGACAGGGTCGGGAGCAGTACTTC
CASSPGQGREQYF
>.|TRBJ2-6|.|TRBV7-2
TGTGCCAGCAGCTTAAACTCTGGGGCCAACGTCCTGACTTTC
CASSLNSGANVLTF
>.|TRBJ2-6|.|TRBV28
TGTGCCAGCAGTTTATCCGGGGTCGGCTCTGGGGCCAACGTCCTGACTTTC
CASSLSGVGSGANVLTF
>.|TRBJ1-4|.|TRBV5-1
TGCGCCAGCAGCTTGGATGCTAACGAAAAACTGTTTTTT
CASSLDANEKLFF
>.|TRBJ2-7|.|TRBV28
TGTGCCAGCAGTTATACGGGAATTGGCTCCTACGAGCAGTACTTC
CASSYTGIGSYEQYF
>.|TRBJ2-7|TRBD1|TRBV5-1
TGCGCCAGCAGCCGACTCTCACAGGGGTACGAGCAGTACTTC
CASSRLSQGYEQYF
>.|TRBJ2-2|TRBD1|TRBV28
TGTGCCAGCAGTCAGCAGGGGGCCGGGGAGCTGTTTTTT
CASSQQGAGELFF
>.|TRBJ1-1|TRBD1|TRBV2
TGTGCCAGCAGTGAATTATTCCTCGGGACAGGGGGCACTGAAGCTTTCTTT
CASSELFLGTGGTEAFF
>.|TRBJ2-1|TRBD1|TRBV5-5
TGTGCCAGCAGGGACCGCGACAGGGGTTACAATGAGCAGTTCTTC
CASRDRDRGYNEQFF
>.|TRBJ1-4|TRBD1|TRBV5-6
TGTGCCAGCAGCTTGGGGGACAGGTCAAGTAATGAAAAACTGTTTTTT
CASSLGDRSSNEKLFF